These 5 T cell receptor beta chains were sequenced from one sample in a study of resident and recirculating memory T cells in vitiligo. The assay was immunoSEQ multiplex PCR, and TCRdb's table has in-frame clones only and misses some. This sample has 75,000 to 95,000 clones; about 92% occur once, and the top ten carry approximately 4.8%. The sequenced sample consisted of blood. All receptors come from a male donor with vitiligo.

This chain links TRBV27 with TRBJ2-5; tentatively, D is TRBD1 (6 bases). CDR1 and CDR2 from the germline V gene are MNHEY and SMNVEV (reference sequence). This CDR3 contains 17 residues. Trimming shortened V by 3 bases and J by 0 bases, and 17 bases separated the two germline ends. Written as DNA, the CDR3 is TGTGCCAGCAGTTTTGGGAGTGAAGACAGGTACCAAGAGACCCAGTACTTC. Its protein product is CASSFGSEDRYQETQYF.

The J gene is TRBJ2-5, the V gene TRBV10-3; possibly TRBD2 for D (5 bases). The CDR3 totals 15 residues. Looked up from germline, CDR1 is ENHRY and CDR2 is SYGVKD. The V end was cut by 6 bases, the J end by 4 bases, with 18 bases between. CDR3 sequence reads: CAIRQKVREGETQYF. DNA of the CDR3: TGTGCCATCAGGCAGAAGGTTCGGGAAGGAGAGACCCAGTACTTC.

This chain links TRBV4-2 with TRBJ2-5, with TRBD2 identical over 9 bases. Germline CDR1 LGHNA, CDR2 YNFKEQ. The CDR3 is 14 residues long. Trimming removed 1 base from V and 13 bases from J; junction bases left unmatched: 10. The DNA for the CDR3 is TGTGCCAGCAGCCAAGGGTCCATAGCGGGAGAGACGTACTTC. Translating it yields CASSQGSIAGETYF.

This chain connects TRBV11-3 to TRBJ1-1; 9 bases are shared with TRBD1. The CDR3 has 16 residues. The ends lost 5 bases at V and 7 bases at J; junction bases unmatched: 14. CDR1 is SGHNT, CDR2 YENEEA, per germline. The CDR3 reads CASSNPSWTGELEAFF. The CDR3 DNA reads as TGTGCCAGCAGCAACCCCTCTTGGACAGGGGAGCTTGAAGCTTTCTTT.

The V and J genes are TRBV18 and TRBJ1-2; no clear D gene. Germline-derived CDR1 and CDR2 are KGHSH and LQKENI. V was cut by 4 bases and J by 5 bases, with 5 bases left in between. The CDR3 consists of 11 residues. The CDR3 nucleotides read TGTGCCAGCTCACGTATATATGGCTACACCTTC. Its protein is CASSRIYGYTF.